This record concerns one T cell receptor (beta chain) sequence. The source of the sample is a study of cytotoxic CD8 clonotypes in ibrutinib-treated CLL. Germline CDR1 and CDR2: SGHRS and YFSETQ. CDR3 length equals 14 residues. Between the trimmed V and J ends, which lost 4 bases and 5 bases, there was a span of 15 bases. TCR beta libraries used roughly 2.2 micrograms of genomic DNA from cryopreserved PBMCs. Sequencing used immunoSEQ multiplex PCR; TCRdb keeps in-frame clones, though not all of them. The sample holds more than 200,000 clones, 79% seen once. The chain links TRBV5-1 to TRBJ1-2; D gene unclear. The specimen comprised PBMCs, sampled after 12 months of ibrutinib treatment. This TCR came from a human donor with chronic lymphocytic leukemia. CDR3 sequence (DNA): TGCGCCAGCAGCCCCCACTTCCAGGTTTATGGCTACACCTTC. Encoded protein: CASSPHFQVYGYTF. Combining the CDR3 with reference TRBV5-1 and TRBJ1-2 gives the whole variable domain KAGVTQTPRYLIKTRGQQVTLSCSPISGHRSVSWYQQTPGQGLQFLFEYFSETQRNKGNFPGRFSGRQFSNSRSEMNVSTLELGDSALYLCASSPHFQVYGYTFGSGTRLTVV.